This TCR beta chain came from a study of beta chain features in type 1 diabetes. Sorted CD4+ subsets: naive, central memory, regulatory, stem cell-like memory (CD45RO/CCR7/CD25/CD127/CD95/CD27 panel). Study-level results: Within patients, naive, central memory and Treg TCRB repertoires seemed more similar than within healthy donors. Cells with high TCR expression could be over-represented when cDNA is sequenced.

A note on this clone: What it binds is unknown.

The germline CDR1 and CDR2 sequences are MGHRA and YSYEKL. Trimming cost V 4 bases and J 5 bases, with 17 bases left between them. This CDR3 is 16 amino acids long. The authors reverse transcribed all of the isolated RNA, so sequencing captured expressed TCRB transcripts. Libraries were prepared by immunoSEQ multiplex PCR; TCRdb keeps only in-frame clonotypes and omits some of them. The repertoire includes 300,000 to 400,000 clones, around 12% of them detected once, and 0.017% sits in the top ten. The clonotype originates from a man between 18 and 35 years old in good health. The source material was naive CD4+ T cells from blood. The rearrangement uses TRBV4-1 and TRBJ2-2, with D possibly being TRBD1 (6 bases). The CDR3 coding sequence is TGCGCCAGCAGCCCCCCGAGGCAGGGGCGGACCGGGGAGCTGTTTTTT. Protein sequence: CASSPPRQGRTGELFF.